This T cell receptor (beta chain) was profiled in a study of blood T cell repertoires in COVID-19. Turning to the study itself: Material from acute and convalescent COVID-19 was sourced from the United States, Italy and Spain. Sources were T cells, B-cell-depleted T cells, or PBMCs; the material itself was cDNA or gDNA.

As handled by the study authors: Estimation of nucleated cell counts was performed using reference gene primer amplification. Profiled with immunoSEQ multiplex PCR; TCRdb holds only in-frame clones, not every one. The V and J calls and clone size come from that table; D and trimming were worked out from the DNA. The data show more than 80,000 clones, about 84% seen once. Sequencing used peripheral blood. The TCR comes from a woman aged 60-75 years with acute or convalescent COVID-19.

The CDR3 DNA reads TGTGCCAGTTACCCAAAATCAGGACAGGGAGGTAATGAAAAACTGTTTTTT. This sequence encodes CASYPKSGQGGNEKLFF. The chain joins TRBV19 to TRBJ1-4, with 8 bases fitting TRBD1. CDR3 length: 17 amino acids. Trimming at V came to 8 bases and at J to 4 bases, leaving 15 bases not matched to a gene. The germline gives CDR1 LNHDA, CDR2 SQIVND (reference sequence). Supplemented by reference TRBV19 and TRBJ1-4, the full variable domain reads DGGITQSPKYLFRKEGQNVTLSCEQNLNHDAMYWYRQDPGQGLRLIYYSQIVNDFQKGDIAEGYSVSREKKESFPLTVTSAQKNPTAFYLCASYPKSGQGGNEKLFFGSGTQLSVL.